Listed below are T cell receptor beta chains from one sample, sequenced in a study of T-cell memory formation after mild COVID-19. A single record per CDR3 protein comes from TCRdb applying MiXCR to the 5' RACE reads. The sample yields about 110,000 distinct CDR3 sequences, 18% seen once. The source material was PBMCs or a T cell subset sorted from them (not recorded which). Every receptor here comes from a man in his late teens or twenties who had mild COVID-19 (a few samples of this study predate the infection). Cell type and time point are not known. Both conserved end residues are part of each CDR3. D genes are given only for firm matches. For some rows the clone size is stated as once, few or many, or as a class when expanded; others skip it.

CDR3: CASSLGPEGLNTEAFF
DNA: TGTGCCAGCAGCTTGGGGCCTGAGGGGTTGAACACTGAAGCTTTCTTT
V: TRBV7-8
size: few
D: -
J: TRBJ1-1

CDR3: CASRNASSGNRYEQFF
DNA: TGTGCCAGCAGGAATGCATCGTCAGGGAATCGATATGAGCAGTTCTTC
V: TRBV11-2
size: -
D: -
J: TRBJ2-1

CDR3: CSANYNEQFF
DNA: TGCAGCGCTAACTACAATGAGCAGTTCTTC
V: TRBV29-1
size: -
D: -
J: TRBJ2-1

CDR3: CASSIREQETQYF
DNA: TGTGCCAGCAGCATCCGGGAACAAGAGACCCAGTACTTC
V: TRBV7-9
size: -
D: -
J: TRBJ2-5

CDR3: CASRRIRGANTGELFF
DNA: TGTGCCAGCAGACGGATTCGGGGGGCGAACACCGGGGAGCTGTTTTTT
V: TRBV11-2
size: few
D: TRBD2
J: TRBJ2-2

CDR3: CASSWGGLTGELFF
DNA: TGTGCCAGCAGTTGGGGGGGGCTCACCGGGGAGCTGTTTTTT
V: TRBV6-5
size: -
D: -
J: TRBJ2-2

CDR3: CASSQGTGSQVGWELFF
DNA: TGCGCCAGCAGCCAAGGAACAGGCAGTCAAGTTGGTTGGGAGCTGTTTTTT
V: TRBV4-1
size: few
D: -
J: TRBJ2-2

CDR3: CASSQDRQGARGYTF
DNA: TGTGCCAGCAGCCAAGACAGGCAGGGGGCGCGTGGCTACACCTTC
V: TRBV4-2
size: few
D: TRBD1
J: TRBJ1-2

CDR3: CASSLTGSEAFF
DNA: TGTGCCAGCAGCTTGACAGGAAGTGAAGCTTTCTTT
V: TRBV5-6
size: few
D: -
J: TRBJ1-1

CDR3: CAISSGDSPLHF
DNA: TGTGCCATCAGTTCAGGGGACTCACCCCTCCACTTT
V: TRBV10-3
size: few
D: -
J: TRBJ1-6

CDR3: CASSPTSGNEQFF
DNA: TGTGCCAGCAGCCCGACTAGCGGCAATGAGCAGTTCTTC
V: TRBV7-9
size: few
D: TRBD2
J: TRBJ2-1

CDR3: CASSQNLAGEQYF
DNA: TGTGCCAGCAGCCAAAACCTAGCGGGGGAGCAGTACTTC
V: TRBV11-2
size: few
D: TRBD2
J: TRBJ2-7

CDR3: CSAPLAGSGNEQFF
DNA: TGCAGTGCCCCACTAGCAGGTAGTGGCAATGAGCAGTTCTTC
V: TRBV20-1
size: -
D: -
J: TRBJ2-1

CDR3: CSGQSYGYTF
DNA: TGCAGTGGACAAAGCTATGGCTACACCTTC
V: TRBV20-1
size: -
D: -
J: TRBJ1-2

CDR3: CASSSQGLGNQPQHF
DNA: TGTGCCAGCAGTTCACAGGGCTTAGGCAATCAGCCCCAGCATTTT
V: TRBV9
size: few
D: -
J: TRBJ1-5

CDR3: CASRAGGYEQFF
DNA: TGCGCCAGCCGGGCAGGGGGTTATGAGCAGTTCTTC
V: TRBV5-1
size: few
D: TRBD1
J: TRBJ2-1

CDR3: CASSPEQGGGETQYF
DNA: TGCGCCAGCAGTCCGGAACAAGGCGGGGGAGAGACCCAGTACTTC
V: TRBV4-1
size: few
D: TRBD2
J: TRBJ2-5

CDR3: CASSVGSNQPQHF
DNA: TGTGCCAGCAGCGTGGGGTCCAATCAGCCCCAGCATTTT
V: TRBV9
size: -
D: -
J: TRBJ1-5

CDR3: CASSPRSGINSNTEAFF
DNA: TGCGCCAGCAGCCCGAGATCAGGGATAAATAGCAACACTGAAGCTTTCTTT
V: TRBV5-1
size: few
D: -
J: TRBJ1-1

CDR3: CSARAPGNSPLHF
DNA: TGCAGTGCTAGAGCCCCAGGGAATTCACCCCTCCACTTT
V: TRBV20-1
size: -
D: -
J: TRBJ1-6

CDR3: CASIPTTGRTEAFF
DNA: TGTGCCAGCATCCCTACGACAGGGCGTACTGAAGCTTTCTTT
V: TRBV5-4
size: -
D: TRBD1
J: TRBJ1-1

CDR3: CASSPRVEETQYF
DNA: TGCGCCAGCAGCCCACGGGTGGAAGAGACCCAGTACTTC
V: TRBV5-1
size: -
D: -
J: TRBJ2-5